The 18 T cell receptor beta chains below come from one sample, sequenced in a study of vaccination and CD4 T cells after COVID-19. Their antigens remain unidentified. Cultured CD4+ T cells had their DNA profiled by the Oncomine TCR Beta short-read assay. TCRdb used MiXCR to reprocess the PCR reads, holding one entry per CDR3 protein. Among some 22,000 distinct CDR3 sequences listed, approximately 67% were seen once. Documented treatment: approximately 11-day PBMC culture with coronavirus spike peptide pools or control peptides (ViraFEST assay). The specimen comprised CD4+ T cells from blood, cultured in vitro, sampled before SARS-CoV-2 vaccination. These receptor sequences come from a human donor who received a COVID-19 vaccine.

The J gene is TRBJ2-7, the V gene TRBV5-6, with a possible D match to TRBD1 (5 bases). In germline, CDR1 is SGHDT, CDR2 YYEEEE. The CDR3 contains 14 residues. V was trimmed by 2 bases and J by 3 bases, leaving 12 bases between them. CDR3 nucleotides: TGTGCCAGCAGCTTCGCCACAGGCTACTACGAGCAGTACTTC. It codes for CASSFATGYYEQYF.

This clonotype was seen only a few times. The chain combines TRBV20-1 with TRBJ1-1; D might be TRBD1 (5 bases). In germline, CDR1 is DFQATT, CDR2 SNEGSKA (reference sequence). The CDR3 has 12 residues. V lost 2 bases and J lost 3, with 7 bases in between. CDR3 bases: TGCAGTGCTAGAAGAGGGGACACTGAAGCTTTCTTT. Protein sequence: CSARRGDTEAFF.

The CDR3 sequence: CASSPTGIWDGYTF. The CDR3 coding sequence is TGTGCCAGCAGTCCAACAGGGATTTGGGATGGCTACACCTTC. The chain recombines TRBV6-1 with TRBJ1-2; TRBD1 might be the D (6 bases). CDR3 length: 14 residues. V dropped 5 bases and J dropped 6 bases, with 16 bases sitting between them. Germline values: CDR1 MNHNS, CDR2 SASEGT.

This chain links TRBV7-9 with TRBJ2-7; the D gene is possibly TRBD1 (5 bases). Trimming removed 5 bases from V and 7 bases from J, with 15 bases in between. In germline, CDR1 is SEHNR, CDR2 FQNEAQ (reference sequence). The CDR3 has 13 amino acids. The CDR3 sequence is CASSVDLRGEQYF. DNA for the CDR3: TGTGCCAGCAGCGTAGACTTAAGGGGAGAGCAGTACTTC.

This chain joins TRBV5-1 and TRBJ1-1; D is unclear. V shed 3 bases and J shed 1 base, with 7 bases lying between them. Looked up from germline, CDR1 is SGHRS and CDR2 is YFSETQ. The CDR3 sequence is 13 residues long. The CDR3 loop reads CASSWVGNTEAFF. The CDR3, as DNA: TGCGCCAGCAGCTGGGTGGGGAACACTGAAGCTTTCTTT.

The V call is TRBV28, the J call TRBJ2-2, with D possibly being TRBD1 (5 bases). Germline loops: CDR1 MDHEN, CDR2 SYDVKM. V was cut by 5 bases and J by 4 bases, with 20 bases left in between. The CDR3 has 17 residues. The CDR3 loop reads CASSAIPSGLGTGELFF. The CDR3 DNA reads TGTGCCAGCAGTGCCATTCCGTCAGGGCTCGGCACCGGGGAGCTGTTTTTT.

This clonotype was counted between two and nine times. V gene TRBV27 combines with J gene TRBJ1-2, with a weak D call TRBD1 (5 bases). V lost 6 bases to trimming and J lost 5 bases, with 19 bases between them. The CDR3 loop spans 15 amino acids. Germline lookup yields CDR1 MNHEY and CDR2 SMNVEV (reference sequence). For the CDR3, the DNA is TGTGCCAGCAGCCCTTCAGGGATGTGGGGTTATGGCTACACCTTC. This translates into CASSPSGMWGYGYTF.

The CDR3 loop is CASSLVAGGTGELFF. The CDR3 bases are TGTGCCAGCAGCTTAGTAGCGGGGGGCACCGGGGAGCTGTTTTTT. The V and J genes are TRBV11-3 and TRBJ2-2, with TRBD2 matching over 10 bases. CDR1 SGHNT and CDR2 YENEEA come from the germline V gene. The J segment lost 4 bases and the V segment lost 1 base, leaving 0 bases of the junction unmatched. The CDR3 spans 15 residues.

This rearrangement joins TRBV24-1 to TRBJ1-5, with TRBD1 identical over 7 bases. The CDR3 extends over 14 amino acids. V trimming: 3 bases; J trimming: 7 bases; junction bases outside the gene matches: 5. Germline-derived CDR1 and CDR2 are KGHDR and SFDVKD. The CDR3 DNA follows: TGTGCCACCAGTGATCCGGGACAGACCCAGCCCCAGCATTTT. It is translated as CATSDPGQTQPQHF.

The CDR3 protein is CAWSADRGRHGYTF. The CDR3 nucleotides read TGTGCCTGGAGTGCGGACAGGGGTCGGCATGGCTACACCTTC. The genes are TRBV30 and TRBJ1-2; 9 bases agree with TRBD1. CDR3 length equals 14 residues. The J segment lost 6 bases and the V segment lost 1 base, leaving 6 bases of the junction unmatched. CDR1 and CDR2 from the germline V gene are GTSNPN and SVGIG (reference sequence).

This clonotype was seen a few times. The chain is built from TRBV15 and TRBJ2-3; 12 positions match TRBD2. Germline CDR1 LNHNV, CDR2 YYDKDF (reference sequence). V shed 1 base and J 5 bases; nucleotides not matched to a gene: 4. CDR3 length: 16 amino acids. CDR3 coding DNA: TGTGCCACCAGCAGAGCGACTAGCGGGGGTATAGATACGCAGTATTTT. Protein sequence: CATSRATSGGIDTQYF.

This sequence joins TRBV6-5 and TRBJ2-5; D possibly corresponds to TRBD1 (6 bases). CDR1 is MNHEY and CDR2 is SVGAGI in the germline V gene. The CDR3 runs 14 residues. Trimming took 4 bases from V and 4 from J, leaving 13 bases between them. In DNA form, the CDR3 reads TGTGCCAGCAGTTTATCACAGGGTGTAGAGACCCAGTACTTC. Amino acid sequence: CASSLSQGVETQYF.

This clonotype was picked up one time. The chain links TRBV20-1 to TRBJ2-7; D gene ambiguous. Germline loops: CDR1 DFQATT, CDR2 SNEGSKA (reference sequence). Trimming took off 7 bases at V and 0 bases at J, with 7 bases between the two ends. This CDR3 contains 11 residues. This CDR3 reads CSDGPSYEQYF. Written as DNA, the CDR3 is TGCAGTGACGGGCCCTCCTACGAGCAGTACTTC.

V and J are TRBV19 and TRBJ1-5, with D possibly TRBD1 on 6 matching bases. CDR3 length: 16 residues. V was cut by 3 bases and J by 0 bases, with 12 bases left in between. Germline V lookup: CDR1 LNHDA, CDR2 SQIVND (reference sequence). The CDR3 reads CASSIGTLYSNQPQHF. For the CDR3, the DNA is TGTGCCAGTAGTATCGGGACACTTTATAGCAATCAGCCCCAGCATTTT.

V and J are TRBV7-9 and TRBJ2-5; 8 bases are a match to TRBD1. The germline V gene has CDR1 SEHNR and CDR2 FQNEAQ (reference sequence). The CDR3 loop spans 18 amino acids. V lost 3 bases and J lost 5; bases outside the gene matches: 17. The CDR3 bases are TGTGCCAGCAGCTTTAGGGCGGTAGGCAGGGGGCTCCGGGAGACCCAGTACTTC. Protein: CASSFRAVGRGLRETQYF.

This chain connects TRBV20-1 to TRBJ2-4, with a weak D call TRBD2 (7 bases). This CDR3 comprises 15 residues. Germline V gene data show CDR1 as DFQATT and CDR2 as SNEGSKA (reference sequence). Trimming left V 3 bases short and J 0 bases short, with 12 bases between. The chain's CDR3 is CSASKGGIAKNIQYF. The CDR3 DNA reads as TGCAGTGCTAGTAAGGGGGGGATAGCCAAAAACATTCAGTACTTC.

In nucleotides, the CDR3 is TGTGCCACCAGCCCGGACAGTAACTATGGCTACACCTTC. Translating it yields CATSPDSNYGYTF. This chain connects TRBV24-1 to TRBJ1-2; TRBD1 might be the D (6 bases). Germline V gene lookup returns CDR1 KGHDR and CDR2 SFDVKD. Between the trimmed V and J ends, which lost 7 bases and 1 base, there was a span of 9 bases. This CDR3 region has 13 residues.

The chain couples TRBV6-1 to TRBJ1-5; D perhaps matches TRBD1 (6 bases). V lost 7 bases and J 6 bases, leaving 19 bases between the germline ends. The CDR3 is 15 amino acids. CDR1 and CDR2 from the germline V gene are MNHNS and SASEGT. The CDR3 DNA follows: TGTGCCAGCACCAGAAACACAGGGCCGGGTCAGCCCCAGCATTTT. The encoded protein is CASTRNTGPGQPQHF.